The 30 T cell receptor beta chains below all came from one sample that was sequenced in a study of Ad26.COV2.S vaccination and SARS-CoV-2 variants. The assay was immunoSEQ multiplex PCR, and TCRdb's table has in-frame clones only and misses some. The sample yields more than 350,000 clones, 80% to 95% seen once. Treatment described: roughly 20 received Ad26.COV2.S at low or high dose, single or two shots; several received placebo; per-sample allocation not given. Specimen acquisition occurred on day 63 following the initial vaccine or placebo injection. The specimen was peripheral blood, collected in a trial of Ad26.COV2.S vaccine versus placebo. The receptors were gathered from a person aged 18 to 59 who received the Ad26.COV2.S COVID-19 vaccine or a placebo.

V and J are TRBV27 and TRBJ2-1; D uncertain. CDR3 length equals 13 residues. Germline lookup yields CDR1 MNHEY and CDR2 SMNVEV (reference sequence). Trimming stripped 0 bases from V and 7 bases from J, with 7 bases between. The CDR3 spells CASSLSFMNEQFF. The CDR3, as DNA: TGTGCCAGCAGTTTATCGTTCATGAATGAGCAGTTCTTC.

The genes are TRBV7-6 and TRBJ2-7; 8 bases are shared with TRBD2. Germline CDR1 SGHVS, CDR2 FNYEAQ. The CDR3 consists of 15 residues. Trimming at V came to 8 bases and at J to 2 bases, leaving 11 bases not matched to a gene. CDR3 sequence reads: CASGGSSGHAYEQYF. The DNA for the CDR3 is TGTGCCAGCGGTGGTTCTAGCGGGCATGCCTACGAGCAGTACTTC. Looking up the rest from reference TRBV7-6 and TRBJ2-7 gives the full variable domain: GAGVSQSPRYKVTKRGQDVALRCDPISGHVSLYWYRQALGQGPEFLTYFNYEAQQDKSGLPNDRFSAERPEGSISTLTIQRTEQRDSAMYRCASGGSSGHAYEQYFGPGTRLTVT.

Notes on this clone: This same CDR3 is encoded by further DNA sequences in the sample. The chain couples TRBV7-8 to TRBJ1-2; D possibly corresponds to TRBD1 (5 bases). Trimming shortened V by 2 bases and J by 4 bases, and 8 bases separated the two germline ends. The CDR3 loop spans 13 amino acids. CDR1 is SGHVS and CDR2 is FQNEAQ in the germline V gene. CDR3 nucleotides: TGTGCCAGCAGCTTACTCCAGGGCTATGGCTACACCTTC. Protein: CASSLLQGYGYTF.

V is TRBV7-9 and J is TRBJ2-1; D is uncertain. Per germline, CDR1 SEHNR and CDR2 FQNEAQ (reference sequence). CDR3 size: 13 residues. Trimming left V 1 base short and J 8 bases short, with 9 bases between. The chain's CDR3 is CASSLEWGHEQFF. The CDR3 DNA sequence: TGTGCCAGCAGCTTAGAGTGGGGTCATGAGCAGTTCTTC. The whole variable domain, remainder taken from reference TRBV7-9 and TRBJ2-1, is DTGVSQNPRHKITKRGQNVTFRCDPISEHNRLYWYRQTLGQGPEFLTYFQNEAQLEKSRLLSDRFSAERPKGSFSTLEIQRTEQGDSAMYLCASSLEWGHEQFFGPGTRLTVL.

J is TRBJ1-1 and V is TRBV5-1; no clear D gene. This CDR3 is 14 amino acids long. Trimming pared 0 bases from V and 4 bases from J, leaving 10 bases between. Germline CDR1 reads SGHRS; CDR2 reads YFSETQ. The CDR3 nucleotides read TGCGCCAGCAGCTTGGCGCTGGGGTCCACTGAAGCTTTCTTT. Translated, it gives CASSLALGSTEAFF.

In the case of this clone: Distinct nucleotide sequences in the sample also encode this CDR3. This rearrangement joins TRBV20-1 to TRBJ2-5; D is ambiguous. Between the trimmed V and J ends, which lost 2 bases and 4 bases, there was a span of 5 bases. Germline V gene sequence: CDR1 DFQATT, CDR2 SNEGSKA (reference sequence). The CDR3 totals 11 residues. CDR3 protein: CSARLLETQYF. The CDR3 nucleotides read TGCAGTGCTAGACTACTAGAGACCCAGTACTTC.

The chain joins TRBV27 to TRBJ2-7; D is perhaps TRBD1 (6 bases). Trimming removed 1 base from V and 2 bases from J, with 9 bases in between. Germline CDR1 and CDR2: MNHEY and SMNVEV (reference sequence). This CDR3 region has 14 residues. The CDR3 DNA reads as TGTGCCAGCAGTTTATACACAGGGCCCTACGAGCAGTACTTC. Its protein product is CASSLYTGPYEQYF.

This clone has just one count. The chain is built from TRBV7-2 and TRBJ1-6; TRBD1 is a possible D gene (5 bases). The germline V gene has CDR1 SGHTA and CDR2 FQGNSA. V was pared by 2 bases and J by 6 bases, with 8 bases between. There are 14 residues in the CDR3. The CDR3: CASSLSRVNSPLHF. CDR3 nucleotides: TGTGCCAGCAGCTTATCCAGGGTTAATTCACCCCTCCACTTT.

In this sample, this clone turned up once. CDR3 sequence reads: CASSIQLAGGLSYNEQFF. The CDR3 coding sequence is TGTGCCAGTAGTATCCAGCTAGCGGGAGGCCTCTCCTACAATGAGCAGTTCTTC. The rearrangement joins TRBV19 to TRBJ2-1, with 11 bases fitting TRBD2. V was pared by 3 bases and J by 0 bases, with 7 bases of the junction left unmatched. The V gene's germline CDR1 is LNHDA and CDR2 SQIVND (reference sequence). This CDR3 has 18 residues.

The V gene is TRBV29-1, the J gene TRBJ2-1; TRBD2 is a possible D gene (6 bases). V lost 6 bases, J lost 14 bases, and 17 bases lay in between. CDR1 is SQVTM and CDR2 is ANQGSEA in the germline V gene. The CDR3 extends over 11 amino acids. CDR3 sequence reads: CSVSQTRAKFF. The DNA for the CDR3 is TGCAGCGTCTCTCAGACTAGGGCGAAGTTCTTC.

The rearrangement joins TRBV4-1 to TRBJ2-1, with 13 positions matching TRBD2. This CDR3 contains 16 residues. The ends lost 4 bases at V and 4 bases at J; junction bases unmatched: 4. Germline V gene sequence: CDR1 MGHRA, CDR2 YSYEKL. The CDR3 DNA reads TGCGCCAGCAGCCGAGAGACTAGCGGGAGGTACAATGAGCAGTTCTTC. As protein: CASSRETSGRYNEQFF.

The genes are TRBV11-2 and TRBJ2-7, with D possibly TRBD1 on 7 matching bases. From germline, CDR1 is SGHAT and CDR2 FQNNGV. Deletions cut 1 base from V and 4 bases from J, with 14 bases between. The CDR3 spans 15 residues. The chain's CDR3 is CASSLGLQGTYEQYF. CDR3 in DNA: TGTGCCAGCAGCTTAGGCCTACAGGGGACTTACGAGCAGTACTTC.

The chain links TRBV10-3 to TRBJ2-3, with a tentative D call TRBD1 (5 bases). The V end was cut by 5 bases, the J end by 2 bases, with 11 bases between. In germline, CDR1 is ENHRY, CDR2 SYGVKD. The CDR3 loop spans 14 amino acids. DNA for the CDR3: TGTGCCATCAGTAAAACAGGAACCACAGATACGCAGTATTTT. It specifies CAISKTGTTDTQYF.

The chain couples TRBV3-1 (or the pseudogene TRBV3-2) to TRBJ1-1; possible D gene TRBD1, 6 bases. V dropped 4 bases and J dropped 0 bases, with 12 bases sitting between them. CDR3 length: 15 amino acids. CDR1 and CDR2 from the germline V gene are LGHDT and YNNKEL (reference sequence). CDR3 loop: CASSPIGGLNTEAFF. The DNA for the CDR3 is TGTGCCAGCAGCCCTATAGGGGGATTGAACACTGAAGCTTTCTTT.

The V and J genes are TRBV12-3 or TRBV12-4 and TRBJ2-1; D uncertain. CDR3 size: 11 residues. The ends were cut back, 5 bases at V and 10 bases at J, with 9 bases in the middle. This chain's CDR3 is CASSPRWEQFF. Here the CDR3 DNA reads TGTGCCAGCAGTCCTAGGTGGGAGCAGTTCTTC.

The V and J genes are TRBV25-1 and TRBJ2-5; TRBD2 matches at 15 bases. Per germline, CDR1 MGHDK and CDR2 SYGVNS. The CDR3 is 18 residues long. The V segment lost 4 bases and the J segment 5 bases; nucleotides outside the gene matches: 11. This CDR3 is CASSAPLGLAGGLETQYF. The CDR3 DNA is TGTGCCAGCAGTGCGCCCCTCGGACTAGCGGGAGGGTTGGAGACCCAGTACTTC.

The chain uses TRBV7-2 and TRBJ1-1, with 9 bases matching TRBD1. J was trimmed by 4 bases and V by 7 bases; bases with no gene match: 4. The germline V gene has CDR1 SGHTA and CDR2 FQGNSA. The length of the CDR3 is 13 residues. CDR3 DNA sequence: TGTGCCAGCACCACAGGGGGCGTCACTGAAGCTTTCTTT. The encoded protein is CASTTGGVTEAFF.

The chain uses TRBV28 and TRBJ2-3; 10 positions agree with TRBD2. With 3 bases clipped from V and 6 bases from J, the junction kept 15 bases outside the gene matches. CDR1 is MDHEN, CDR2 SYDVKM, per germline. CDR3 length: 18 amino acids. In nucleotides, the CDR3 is TGTGCCAGCAGTTTCGGGATTAGGCTAGCGGGAGTTACTGATACGCAGTATTTT. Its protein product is CASSFGIRLAGVTDTQYF.

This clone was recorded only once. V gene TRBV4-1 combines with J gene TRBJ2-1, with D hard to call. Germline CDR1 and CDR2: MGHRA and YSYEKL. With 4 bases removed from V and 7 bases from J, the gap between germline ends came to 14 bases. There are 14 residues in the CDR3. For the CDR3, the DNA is TGCGCCAGCAGCCCGCGACTGGGAACTAATGAGCAGTTCTTC. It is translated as CASSPRLGTNEQFF.

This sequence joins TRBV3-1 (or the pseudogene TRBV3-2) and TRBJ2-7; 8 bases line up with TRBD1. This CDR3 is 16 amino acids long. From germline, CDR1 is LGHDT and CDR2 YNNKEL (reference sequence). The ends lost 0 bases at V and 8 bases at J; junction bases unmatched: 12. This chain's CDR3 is CASSQDTGTGRMQQYF. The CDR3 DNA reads TGTGCCAGCAGCCAAGATACCGGGACAGGTAGGATGCAGCAGTACTTC.

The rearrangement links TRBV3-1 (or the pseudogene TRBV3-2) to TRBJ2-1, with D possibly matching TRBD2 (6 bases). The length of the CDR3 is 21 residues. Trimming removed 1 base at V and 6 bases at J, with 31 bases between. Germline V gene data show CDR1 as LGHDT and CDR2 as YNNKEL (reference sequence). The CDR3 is CASSQGGKGLPRPGVVNEQFF. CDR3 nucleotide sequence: TGTGCCAGCAGCCAAGGGGGAAAAGGGCTACCTCGGCCGGGAGTGGTCAATGAGCAGTTCTTC.

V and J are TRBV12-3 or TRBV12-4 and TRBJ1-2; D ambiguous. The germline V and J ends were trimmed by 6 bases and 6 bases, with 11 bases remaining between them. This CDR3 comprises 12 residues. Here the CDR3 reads CASSPSFNGYTF. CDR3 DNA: TGTGCCAGCAGCCCTTCTTTTAATGGCTACACCTTC.

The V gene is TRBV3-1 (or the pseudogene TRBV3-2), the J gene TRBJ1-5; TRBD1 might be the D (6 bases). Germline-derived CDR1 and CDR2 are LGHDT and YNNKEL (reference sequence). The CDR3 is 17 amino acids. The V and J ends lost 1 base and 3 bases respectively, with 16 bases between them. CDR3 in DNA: TGTGCCAGCAGCCAAGCCGCCCCGGGGGCTCTCAATCAGCCCCAGCATTTT. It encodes CASSQAAPGALNQPQHF.

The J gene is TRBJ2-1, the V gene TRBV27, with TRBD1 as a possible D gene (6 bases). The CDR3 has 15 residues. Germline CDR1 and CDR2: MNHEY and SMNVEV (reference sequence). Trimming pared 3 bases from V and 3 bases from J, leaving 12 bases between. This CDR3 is CASSFSEGVYNEQFF. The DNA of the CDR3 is TGTGCCAGCAGTTTTTCCGAGGGGGTCTACAATGAGCAGTTCTTC.

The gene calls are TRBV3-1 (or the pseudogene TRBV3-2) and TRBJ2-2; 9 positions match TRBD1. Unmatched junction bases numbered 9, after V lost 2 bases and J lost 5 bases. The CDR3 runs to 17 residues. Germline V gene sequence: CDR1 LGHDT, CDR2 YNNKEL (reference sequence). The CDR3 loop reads CASSQLGQGSRTGELFF. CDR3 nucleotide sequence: TGTGCCAGCAGCCAACTTGGACAGGGGAGTAGGACCGGGGAGCTGTTTTTT.

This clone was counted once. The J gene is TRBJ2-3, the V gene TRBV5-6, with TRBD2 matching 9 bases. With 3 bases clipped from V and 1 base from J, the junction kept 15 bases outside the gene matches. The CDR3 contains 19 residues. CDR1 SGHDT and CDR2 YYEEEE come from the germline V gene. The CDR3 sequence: CASSSSTTRRTSGTDTQYF. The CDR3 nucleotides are TGTGCCAGCAGCTCCTCCACCACCCGAAGGACTAGCGGCACAGATACGCAGTATTTT.

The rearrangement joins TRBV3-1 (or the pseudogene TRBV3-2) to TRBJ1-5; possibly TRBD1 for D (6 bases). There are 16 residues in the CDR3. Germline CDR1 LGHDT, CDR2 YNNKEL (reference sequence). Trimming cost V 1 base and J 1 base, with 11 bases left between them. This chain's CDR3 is CASSQGSGGSNQPQHF. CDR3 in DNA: TGTGCCAGCAGCCAAGGGAGCGGGGGCAGCAATCAGCCCCAGCATTTT.

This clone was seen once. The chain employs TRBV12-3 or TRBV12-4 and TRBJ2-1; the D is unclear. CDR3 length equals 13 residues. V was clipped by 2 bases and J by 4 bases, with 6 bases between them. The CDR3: CASSLMRYNEQFF. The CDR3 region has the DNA TGTGCCAGCAGTTTAATGCGTTACAATGAGCAGTTCTTC.

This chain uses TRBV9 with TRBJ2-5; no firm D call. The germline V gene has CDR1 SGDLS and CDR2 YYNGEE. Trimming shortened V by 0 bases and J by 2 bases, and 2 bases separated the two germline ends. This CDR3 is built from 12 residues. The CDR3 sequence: CASSVAQETQYF. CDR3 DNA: TGTGCCAGCAGCGTAGCTCAAGAGACCCAGTACTTC.

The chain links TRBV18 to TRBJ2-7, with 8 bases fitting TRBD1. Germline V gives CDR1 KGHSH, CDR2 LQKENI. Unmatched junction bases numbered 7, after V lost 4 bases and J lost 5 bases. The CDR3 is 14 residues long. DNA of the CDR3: TGTGCCAGCTCACGATATCAGGACAGGGACGAGCAGTACTTC. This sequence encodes CASSRYQDRDEQYF.